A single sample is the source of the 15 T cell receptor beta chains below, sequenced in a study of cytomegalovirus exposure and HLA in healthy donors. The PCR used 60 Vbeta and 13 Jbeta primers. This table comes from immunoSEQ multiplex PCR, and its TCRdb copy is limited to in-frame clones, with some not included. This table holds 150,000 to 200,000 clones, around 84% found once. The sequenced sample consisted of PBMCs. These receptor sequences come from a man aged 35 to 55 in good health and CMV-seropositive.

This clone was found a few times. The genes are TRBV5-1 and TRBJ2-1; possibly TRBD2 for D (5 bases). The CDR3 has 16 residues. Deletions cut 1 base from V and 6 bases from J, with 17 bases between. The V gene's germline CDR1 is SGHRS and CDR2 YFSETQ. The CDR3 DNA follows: TGCGCCAGCAGCTTGAAAGGTTCGAGAGGAGGCAATGAGCAGTTCTTC. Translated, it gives CASSLKGSRGGNEQFF.

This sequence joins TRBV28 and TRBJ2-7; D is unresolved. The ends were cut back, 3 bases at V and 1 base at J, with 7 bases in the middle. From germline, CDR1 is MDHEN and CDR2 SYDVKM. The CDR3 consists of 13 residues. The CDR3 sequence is CASSFGNSYEQYF. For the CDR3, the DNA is TGTGCCAGCAGTTTTGGCAATTCCTACGAGCAGTACTTC.

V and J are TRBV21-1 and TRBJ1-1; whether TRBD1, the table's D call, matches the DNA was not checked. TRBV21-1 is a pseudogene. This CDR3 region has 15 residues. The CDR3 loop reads CASSRIGQGGTEAFF. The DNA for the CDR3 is TGTGCCAGCAGCAGGATCGGACAGGGGGGCACTGAAGCTTTCTTT.

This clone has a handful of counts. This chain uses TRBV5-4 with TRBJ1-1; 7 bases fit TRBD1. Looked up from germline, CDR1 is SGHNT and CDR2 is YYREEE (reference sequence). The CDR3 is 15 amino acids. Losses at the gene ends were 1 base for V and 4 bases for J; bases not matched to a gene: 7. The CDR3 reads CASSLMETGVTEAFF. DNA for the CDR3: TGTGCCAGCAGCTTGATGGAAACAGGGGTCACTGAAGCTTTCTTT.

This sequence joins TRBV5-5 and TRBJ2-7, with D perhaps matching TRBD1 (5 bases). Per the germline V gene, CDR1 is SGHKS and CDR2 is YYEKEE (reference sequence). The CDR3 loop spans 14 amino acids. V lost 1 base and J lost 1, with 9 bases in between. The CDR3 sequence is CASSLTRESYEQYF. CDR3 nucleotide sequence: TGTGCCAGCAGCTTGACCAGGGAATCCTACGAGCAGTACTTC.

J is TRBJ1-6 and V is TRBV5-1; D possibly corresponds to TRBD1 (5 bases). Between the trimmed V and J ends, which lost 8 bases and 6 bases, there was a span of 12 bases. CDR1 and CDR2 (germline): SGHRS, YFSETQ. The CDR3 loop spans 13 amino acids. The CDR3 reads CASGASPNSPLHF. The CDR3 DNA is TGCGCCAGTGGGGCGAGCCCTAATTCACCCCTCCACTTT.

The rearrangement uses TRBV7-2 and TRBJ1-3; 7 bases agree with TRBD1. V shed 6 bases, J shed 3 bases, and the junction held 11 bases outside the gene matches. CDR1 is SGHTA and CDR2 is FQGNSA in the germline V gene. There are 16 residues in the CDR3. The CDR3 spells CASSLTGTEYGNTIYF. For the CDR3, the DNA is TGTGCCAGCAGTTTGACAGGGACGGAATATGGAAACACCATATATTTT.

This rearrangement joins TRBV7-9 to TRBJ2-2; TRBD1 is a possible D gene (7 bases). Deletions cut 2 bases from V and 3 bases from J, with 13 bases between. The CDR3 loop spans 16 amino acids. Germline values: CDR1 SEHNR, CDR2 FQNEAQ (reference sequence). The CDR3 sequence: CASSLRAGTDTGELFF. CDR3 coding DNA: TGTGCCAGCAGCTTACGGGCGGGGACAGACACCGGGGAGCTGTTTTTT.

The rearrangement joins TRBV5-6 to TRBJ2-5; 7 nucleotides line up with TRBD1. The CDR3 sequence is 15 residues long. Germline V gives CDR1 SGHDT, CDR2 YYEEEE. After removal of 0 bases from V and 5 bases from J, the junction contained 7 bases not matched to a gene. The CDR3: CASSLAQGLGETQYF. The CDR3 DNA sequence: TGTGCCAGCAGCTTGGCACAGGGGCTCGGGGAGACCCAGTACTTC.

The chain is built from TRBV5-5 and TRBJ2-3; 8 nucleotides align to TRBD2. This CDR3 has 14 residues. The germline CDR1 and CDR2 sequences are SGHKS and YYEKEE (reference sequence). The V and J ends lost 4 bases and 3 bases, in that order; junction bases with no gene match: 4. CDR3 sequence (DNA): TGTGCCAGCAGCCCCTCTAGCGGGACAGATACGCAGTATTTT. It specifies CASSPSSGTDTQYF.

The DNA of the CDR3 is TGCGCCAGCAGCCCGGAGGGACTAGCGGGAGAGCAGTTCTTC. Its translation: CASSPEGLAGEQFF. The rearrangement joins TRBV5-1 to TRBJ2-1; 13 bases line up with TRBD2. The CDR3 spans 14 residues. The junction had 5 bases not matched to a gene; V was cut back by 4 bases and J by 10 bases. CDR1 and CDR2 (germline): SGHRS, YFSETQ.

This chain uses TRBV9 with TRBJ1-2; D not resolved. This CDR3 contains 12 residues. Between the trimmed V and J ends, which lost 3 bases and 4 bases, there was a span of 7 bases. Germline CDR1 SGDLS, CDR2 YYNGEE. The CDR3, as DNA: TGTGCCAGCAGCGCAACAGCCTATGGCTACACCTTC. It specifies CASSATAYGYTF.

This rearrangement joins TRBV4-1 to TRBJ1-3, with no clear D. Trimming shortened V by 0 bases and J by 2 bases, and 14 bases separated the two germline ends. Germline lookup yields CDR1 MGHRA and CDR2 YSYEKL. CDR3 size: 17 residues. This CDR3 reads CASSQEFSPSAGNTIYF. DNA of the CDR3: TGCGCCAGCAGCCAAGAGTTTAGTCCCAGCGCTGGAAACACCATATATTTT.

For the CDR3, the DNA is TGCGCCAGCAGCTCCCAATCCGACAACTACGAGCAGTACTTC. Amino acid sequence: CASSSQSDNYEQYF. This chain uses TRBV5-1 with TRBJ2-7; D ambiguous. This CDR3 region has 14 residues. CDR1 is SGHRS and CDR2 is YFSETQ in the germline V gene. The ends were cut back, 3 bases at V and 3 bases at J, with 13 bases in the middle.

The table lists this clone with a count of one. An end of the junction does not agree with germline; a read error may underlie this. This chain's CDR3 is CASSPAPTGLSYNPPLHF. The CDR3 DNA is TGTGCCAGCTCACCCGCCCCGACAGGACTCTCCTATAATCCACCCCTCCACTTT. J is TRBJ1-6 and V is TRBV18; D perhaps matches TRBD1 (6 bases). The V gene's germline CDR1 is KGHSH and CDR2 LQKENI. This CDR3 has 18 amino acids.